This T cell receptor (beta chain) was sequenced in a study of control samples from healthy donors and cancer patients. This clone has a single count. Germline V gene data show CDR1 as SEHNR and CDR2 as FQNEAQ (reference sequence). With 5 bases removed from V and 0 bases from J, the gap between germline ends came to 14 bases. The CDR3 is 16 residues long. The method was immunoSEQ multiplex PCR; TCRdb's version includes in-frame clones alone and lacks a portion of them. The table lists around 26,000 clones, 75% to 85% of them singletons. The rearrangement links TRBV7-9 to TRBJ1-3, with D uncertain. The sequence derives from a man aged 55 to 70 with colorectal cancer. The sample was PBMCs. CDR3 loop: CASSPQSLLSGNTIYF. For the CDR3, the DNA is TGTGCCAGCAGCCCACAGTCTTTACTCTCTGGAAACACCATATATTTT.